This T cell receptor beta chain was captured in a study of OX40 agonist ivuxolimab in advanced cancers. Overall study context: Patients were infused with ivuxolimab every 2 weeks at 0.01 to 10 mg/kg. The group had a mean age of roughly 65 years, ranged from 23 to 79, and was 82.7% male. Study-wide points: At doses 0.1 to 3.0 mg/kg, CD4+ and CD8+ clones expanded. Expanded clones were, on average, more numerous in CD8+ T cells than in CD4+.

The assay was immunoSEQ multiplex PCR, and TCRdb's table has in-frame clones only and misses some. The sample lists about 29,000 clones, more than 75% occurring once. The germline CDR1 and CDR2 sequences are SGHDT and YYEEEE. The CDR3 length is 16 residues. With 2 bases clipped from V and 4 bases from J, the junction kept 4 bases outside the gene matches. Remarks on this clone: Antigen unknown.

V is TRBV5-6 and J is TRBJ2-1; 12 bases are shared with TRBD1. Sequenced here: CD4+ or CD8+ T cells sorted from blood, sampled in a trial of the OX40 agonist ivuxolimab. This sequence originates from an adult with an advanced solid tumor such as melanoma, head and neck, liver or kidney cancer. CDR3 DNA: TGTGCCAGCAGCTTAGGGACAGGGGGCCTTTACAATGAGCAGTTCTTC. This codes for CASSLGTGGLYNEQFF.